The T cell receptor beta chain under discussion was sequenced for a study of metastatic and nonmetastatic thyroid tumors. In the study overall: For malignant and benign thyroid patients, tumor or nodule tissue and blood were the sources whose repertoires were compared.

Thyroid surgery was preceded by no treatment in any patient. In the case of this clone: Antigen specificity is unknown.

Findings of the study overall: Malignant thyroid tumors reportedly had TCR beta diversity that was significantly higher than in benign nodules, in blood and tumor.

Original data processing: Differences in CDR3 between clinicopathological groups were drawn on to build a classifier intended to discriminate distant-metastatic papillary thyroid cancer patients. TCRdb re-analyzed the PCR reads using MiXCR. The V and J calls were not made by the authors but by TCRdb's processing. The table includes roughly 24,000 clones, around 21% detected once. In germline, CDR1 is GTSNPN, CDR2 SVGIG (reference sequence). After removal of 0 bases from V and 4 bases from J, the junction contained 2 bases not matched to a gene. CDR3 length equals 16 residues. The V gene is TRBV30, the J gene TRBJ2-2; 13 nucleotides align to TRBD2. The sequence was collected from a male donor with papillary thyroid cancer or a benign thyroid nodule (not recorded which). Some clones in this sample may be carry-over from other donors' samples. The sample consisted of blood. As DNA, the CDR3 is TGTGCCTGGAGTGTACTAGCGGGAGGGCGCACCGGGGAGCTGTTTTTT. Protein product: CAWSVLAGGRTGELFF.